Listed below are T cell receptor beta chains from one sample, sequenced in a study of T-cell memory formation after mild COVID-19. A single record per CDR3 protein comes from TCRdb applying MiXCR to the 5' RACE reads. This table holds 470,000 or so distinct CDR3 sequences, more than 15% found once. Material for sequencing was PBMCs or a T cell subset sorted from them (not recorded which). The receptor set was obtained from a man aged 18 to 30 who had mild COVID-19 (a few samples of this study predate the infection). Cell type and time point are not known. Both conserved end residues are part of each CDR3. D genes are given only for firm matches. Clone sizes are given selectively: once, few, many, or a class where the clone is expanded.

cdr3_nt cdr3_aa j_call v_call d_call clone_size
TGTGCCAGCCAGGGGGCGGGACTAGCCCGGGAGACCCAGTACTTC CASQGAGLARETQYF TRBJ2-5 TRBV12-3/TRBV12-4 . few
TGTGCCATCAGTGCGGACAGGGGGCCCACAGATACGCAGTATTTT CAISADRGPTDTQYF TRBJ2-3 TRBV10-3 TRBD1 many
TGTGCCAGCAGCCAAGAGGGGGCTCTCGGTACACCCCTCCACTTT CASSQEGALGTPLHF TRBJ1-6 TRBV14 . many
TGTGCCAGCAGCCCGACTGGAAACACCATATATTTT CASSPTGNTIYF TRBJ1-3 TRBV11-2 . many
TGTGCCAGTAGTAGCCCGGCGGGGGGCGTCACAGATACGCAGTATTTT CASSSPAGGVTDTQYF TRBJ2-3 TRBV19 TRBD2 .
TGTGCCAGCAGCTTAGGGGGGGACACAGATACGCAGTATTTT CASSLGGDTDTQYF TRBJ2-3 TRBV7-2 . many
TGTGCCAGCAGCACTCCCAGGGGAGGAGTCCGCGGCCCTCTCTTC CASSTPRGGVRGPLF TRBJ1-2 TRBV12-3/TRBV12-4 . .
TGTGCCAGCAGCTTAGCAAATAATTCACCCCTCCACTTT CASSLANNSPLHF TRBJ1-6 TRBV7-2 . .
TGCAGCGTTGACGGGCGCACAGGAAAGACCCAGTACTTC CSVDGRTGKTQYF TRBJ2-5 TRBV29-1 . few
TGTGCCAGCCTTTTTCTCTCTGGGGCCAACGTCCTGACTTTC CASLFLSGANVLTF TRBJ2-6 TRBV2 . few
TGTGCCAGCAGCAAACGGACAGGGGGGGACACAGATACGCAGTATTTT CASSKRTGGDTDTQYF TRBJ2-3 TRBV7-3 TRBD1 .
TGCAGTGCTAGTTTGGCTAGCGGGGGGGGAGATACGCAGTATTTT CSASLASGGGDTQYF TRBJ2-3 TRBV20-1 TRBD2 many
TGTGCCAGCAGACAACTCATAGGGGCTCGGCTGGCCCAAGAGACCCAGTACTTC CASRQLIGARLAQETQYF TRBJ2-5 TRBV6-2/TRBV6-3 . .
TGCGCCAGCAGTGAGTCAAGGGGGGTGAACACTGAAGCTTTCTTT CASSESRGVNTEAFF TRBJ1-1 TRBV10-1 . few
TGTGCCAGCAGTTTTATCTCCCACGCGGACGAGCAGTACTTC CASSFISHADEQYF TRBJ2-7 TRBV6-2/TRBV6-3 . once
TGTGCCAGCAGCCAAGACGAGGTGGTAAATTCACCCCTCCACTTT CASSQDEVVNSPLHF TRBJ1-6 TRBV14 . .
TGTGCCAGCAGGGGGGCCCGCACCGGGGAGCTGTTTTTT CASRGARTGELFF TRBJ2-2 TRBV12-3/TRBV12-4 . .
TGTGCCAGCAGCCAAGTGGGTATACTATTGAACACTGAAGCTTTCTTT CASSQVGILLNTEAFF TRBJ1-1 TRBV4-2 . few
TGCGCCAGCAGCCACACGCCGGGACAGGGGAATTCACCCCTCCACTTT CASSHTPGQGNSPLHF TRBJ1-6 TRBV4-3 TRBD1 .
TGCGCCAGCAGCCAAGCTCTCTTAGGGGCCGTCGGAACTGAAGCTTTCTTT CASSQALLGAVGTEAFF TRBJ1-1 TRBV4-1 . few
TGTGCCAGCAGTGGTGGACAGGGGGCGACGGGTCAAGAGACCCAGTACTTC CASSGGQGATGQETQYF TRBJ2-5 TRBV25-1 TRBD1 few
TGTGCCAGCAGTCCTACTTCGGGTGGAAACACCATATATTTT CASSPTSGGNTIYF TRBJ1-3 TRBV6-5 . .
TGTGCCAGCAGTTTGAGCGCCGGTTTGAGGGCTGAAGCTTTCTTT CASSLSAGLRAEAFF TRBJ1-1 TRBV12-3/TRBV12-4 . .
TGCGCCAGCAGCTTGGACGGGCAGAACACTGAAGCTTTCTTT CASSLDGQNTEAFF TRBJ1-1 TRBV5-1 . few
TGCGCCAGCAGCTCCACCGGGACAGATTATGGCTACACCTTC CASSSTGTDYGYTF TRBJ1-2 TRBV5-1 TRBD1 .
TGTGCCAGCAGCTTAATACTAGCGGGGGCAGATACGCAGTATTTT CASSLILAGADTQYF TRBJ2-3 TRBV7-2 TRBD2 .
TGTGCCAGCAGTCCTACAGGGGGTCACACTGAAGCTTTCTTT CASSPTGGHTEAFF TRBJ1-1 TRBV12-3/TRBV12-4 TRBD1 few
TGCGCCAGCAGCCAGGATTCTAGCACAGATACGCAGTATTTT CASSQDSSTDTQYF TRBJ2-3 TRBV4-3 . few